The TCR beta chain under discussion was sequenced for a study of a mutant IDH1 vaccine in newly diagnosed glioma. Study overall: Vaccination was launched 4-6 weeks after radiotherapy alone, or with temozolomide cycles. There were about 60% males and around 40% females among treated patients, whose mean age was about 41 years. Patients previously underwent radiotherapy, temozolomide, or both, and most underwent both.

Time point here: week 23, last vaccination. Doses consisted of 300 ug of mutant IDH1 20-mer peptide each, paired with topical imiquimod. Astrocytomas found in donors were new, WHO grade 3 or 4, IDH1-mutant and ATRX-lost. This clone has a single count. The antigen remains undetermined. CDR3 length: 12 residues. V shed 6 bases and J shed 5 bases, with 10 bases lying between them. Looked up from germline, CDR1 is ENHRY and CDR2 is SYGVKD. Some clones are missing from TCRdb's copy, which holds only in-frame ones; the method was immunoSEQ multiplex PCR. The sample records 52,000 or so clones, about three quarters being singletons.

The rearrangement joins TRBV10-3 to TRBJ1-1, with D unclear. Sequences were derived from PBMCs, sampled from a glioma patient whose treatment included an IDH1 peptide vaccine. The receptor was isolated from a woman between 40 and 55 years old with glioma. Some clones in this sample may be carry-over from other donors' samples. CDR3 coding DNA: TGTGCCATCAGACCAGGAGGAACTGAAGCTTTCTTT. This gives the protein CAIRPGGTEAFF.